Listed below are T cell receptor beta chains from one sample, sequenced in a study of regulatory T cells in long-lasting Graves disease. Each CDR3 protein gets one entry after TCRdb re-called the multiplex PCR reads with MiXCR. The table has 350,000 to 450,000 distinct CDR3 sequences, roughly 25% seen once. Sequences were derived from peripheral blood mononuclear cells (PBMCs), sampled when the disease was refractory, from a patient treated with antithyroid drugs. These receptors were obtained from a woman aged 40 to 50 with Graves disease. Both conserved end residues are part of each CDR3. The D gene is left open where the match is weak. Clone size appears in some rows only: once, few, many, or a class for an expanded clone.

v_call	d_call	clone_size	j_call	cdr3_aa	cdr3_nt
TRBV12-3/TRBV12-4	TRBD1	many	TRBJ2-7	CASSLRDRGLEQYF	TGTGCCAGCAGCCTCCGGGACAGGGGACTCGAGCAGTACTTC
TRBV6-5	TRBD1	NA	TRBJ2-3	CASSYGGQSTDTQYF	TGTGCCAGCAGTTACGGGGGACAGAGCACAGATACGCAGTATTTT
TRBV6-1	NA	NA	TRBJ2-7	CASRPPRPGNERYF	TGTGCCAGCAGGCCCCCCCGCCCTGGGAACGAGCGGTACTTC
TRBV20-1	TRBD2	NA	TRBJ2-7	CSTTGTRAYEQYF	TGCAGTACTACCGGGACTAGGGCCTACGAGCAGTACTTC
TRBV5-1	NA	NA	TRBJ1-1	CASSLDGRNTEAFF	TGCGCCAGCAGCTTGGACGGAAGGAACACTGAAGCTTTCTTT
TRBV7-6	NA	NA	TRBJ2-3	CASSLPDRNTDTQYF	TGTGCCAGCAGCTTACCCGACCGGAACACAGATACGCAGTATTTT
TRBV28	NA	many	TRBJ1-3	CASSQTSSSGNTIYF	TGTGCCAGCAGCCAAACGTCCTCTTCTGGAAACACCATATATTTT
TRBV28	NA	many	TRBJ2-7	CASSLWLYEQYF	TGTGCCAGCAGCCTCTGGTTATACGAGCAGTACTTC
TRBV5-1	NA	NA	TRBJ2-2	CASSYIPGTNTGELFF	TGCGCCAGCAGCTATATTCCCGGGACCAACACCGGGGAGCTGTTTTTT
TRBV30	NA	NA	TRBJ2-5	CAWSVGVETQYF	TGTGCCTGGAGTGTCGGAGTAGAGACCCAGTACTTC
TRBV20-1	TRBD1	NA	TRBJ1-1	CSARVQGVVNTEAFF	TGCAGTGCTAGAGTGCAGGGGGTAGTGAACACTGAAGCTTTCTTT
TRBV12-3/TRBV12-4	NA	many	TRBJ2-4	CASSFRSNIQGNIQYF	TGTGCCAGCAGTTTTCGCAGCAATATCCAGGGAAACATTCAGTACTTC
TRBV4-1	NA	NA	TRBJ2-1	CASSQGVISRLMNEQFF	TGCGCCAGCAGCCAAGGGGTAATCTCAAGACTGATGAATGAGCAGTTCTTC
TRBV28	TRBD1	few	TRBJ2-7	CASSLITGGVDEQYF	TGTGCCAGCAGTTTGATCACAGGGGGCGTCGACGAGCAGTACTTC
TRBV7-6	NA	few	TRBJ2-2	CASSFSTGRDTGELFF	TGTGCCAGCAGTTTTTCGACAGGGAGGGACACCGGGGAGCTGTTTTTT
TRBV2	NA	NA	TRBJ2-7	CASSSPRDLTSYEQYF	TGTGCCAGCAGCAGCCCCCGGGACTTGACCTCCTACGAGCAGTACTTC
TRBV2	NA	many	TRBJ2-7	CASSRGGGSSYEQYF	TGTGCCAGCAGTAGGGGCGGCGGATCCTCCTACGAGCAGTACTTC
TRBV20-1	NA	many	TRBJ1-1	CSARRQGPNTEAFF	TGCAGTGCTAGAAGGCAGGGCCCGAACACTGAAGCTTTCTTT
TRBV7-9	NA	NA	TRBJ2-5	CASSLATGNWEKETQYF	TGTGCCAGCAGCTTAGCGACCGGAAACTGGGAGAAGGAGACCCAGTACTTC
TRBV19	NA	few	TRBJ2-1	CASTEGLKGEQFF	TGTGCCAGTACCGAAGGGCTCAAGGGTGAGCAGTTCTTC
TRBV19	TRBD1	NA	TRBJ1-5	CASGTVPHQPQHF	TGTGCTAGCGGGACAGTACCCCATCAGCCCCAGCATTTT
TRBV2	TRBD1	many	TRBJ1-5	CASSTGTGRSYSNQPQHF	TGTGCCAGCAGTACCGGGACAGGGAGGAGTTATAGCAATCAGCCCCAGCATTTT
TRBV5-1	NA	many	TRBJ1-1	CASSVGPSRPEAFF	TGCGCCAGCAGCGTCGGGCCCAGCCGACCTGAAGCTTTCTTT
TRBV25-1	NA	many	TRBJ1-6	CASSEGQNSPLHF	TGTGCCAGCAGCGAAGGACAGAATTCACCCCTCCACTTT
TRBV6-1	NA	few	TRBJ1-5	CASRADTRNQPQHF	TGTGCCAGCAGGGCCGACACACGCAATCAGCCCCAGCATTTT
TRBV18	NA	NA	TRBJ2-5	CASSREGAEETQYF	TGTGCCAGCTCACGGGAGGGGGCCGAAGAGACCCAGTACTTC
TRBV7-9	NA	NA	TRBJ1-2	CASSNRRYESLNYGYTF	TGTGCCAGCAGCAATAGGAGATATGAGAGCCTTAACTATGGCTACACCTTC
TRBV6-9	NA	few	TRBJ1-5	CASSWAINQPQHF	TGTGCCAGCAGTTGGGCGATCAATCAGCCCCAGCATTTT
TRBV5-1	NA	NA	TRBJ1-1	CASRTGDLMNTEAFF	TGCGCCAGCAGAACGGGGGACCTTATGAACACTGAAGCTTTCTTT
TRBV10-3	NA	few	TRBJ1-1	CAISGQGNTEAFF	TGTGCCATCAGTGGGCAGGGTAACACTGAAGCTTTCTTT
TRBV19	NA	many	TRBJ1-5	CASSTGLNQPQHF	TGTGCCAGTAGTACAGGGTTGAATCAGCCCCAGCATTTT
TRBV11-2	NA	many	TRBJ2-7	CASSSPWDKRNYEQYF	TGTGCCAGCAGCTCACCGTGGGACAAACGGAACTACGAGCAGTACTTC
TRBV10-3	NA	NA	TRBJ2-7	CAIRTGSSYEQYF	TGTGCCATCAGAACGGGGAGCTCCTACGAGCAGTACTTC
TRBV2	NA	medium-sized	TRBJ2-7	CASTQVGGGYEQYF	TGTGCCAGCACCCAGGTGGGGGGAGGCTACGAGCAGTACTTC
TRBV2	NA	many	TRBJ2-5	CASSLAQSTGLRAQYF	TGTGCCAGCAGTTTAGCGCAGTCTACGGGTTTGAGGGCCCAGTACTTC
TRBV7-9	TRBD2	many	TRBJ2-7	CASSLAGTSVEQYF	TGTGCCAGCAGCTTAGCAGGGACTAGCGTTGAGCAGTACTTC
TRBV28	TRBD2	NA	TRBJ2-1	CASSLFGWGGSSYNEQFF	TGTGCCAGCAGTTTATTCGGGTGGGGCGGGAGCTCCTACAATGAGCAGTTCTTC
TRBV2	TRBD2	NA	TRBJ2-3	CASRAGYSTDTQYF	TGTGCCAGCAGAGCGGGGTACTCCACGGATACGCAGTATTTT
TRBV27	NA	few	TRBJ2-1	CASSPGQGIYNEQFF	TGTGCCAGCAGTCCGGGGCAGGGAATCTACAATGAGCAGTTCTTC
TRBV29-1	TRBD1	many	TRBJ2-5	CSADRGETQYF	TGCAGCGCCGACAGGGGGGAGACCCAGTACTTC
TRBV7-9	TRBD1	many	TRBJ2-5	CASSPGTGDEETQYF	TGTGCCAGCAGCCCGGGGACAGGGGATGAGGAGACCCAGTACTTC
TRBV6-1	TRBD1	few	TRBJ2-7	CAVEGQTYEQYF	TGTGCCGTAGAGGGACAGACCTACGAGCAGTACTTC
TRBV6-1	NA	few	TRBJ1-5	CASSRNARQPQHF	TGTGCCAGCAGTCGAAATGCAAGGCAGCCCCAGCATTTT
TRBV2	NA	many	TRBJ1-4	CASSERQSGTNEKLFF	TGTGCCAGCAGTGAACGCCAGTCAGGGACTAATGAAAAACTGTTTTTT
TRBV7-3	TRBD2	few	TRBJ2-2	CASSLWGGTTTGELFF	TGTGCCAGCAGCTTATGGGGCGGGACTACAACCGGGGAGCTGTTTTTT
TRBV4-1	NA	NA	TRBJ1-4	CASSQGTPAKLFF	TGCGCCAGCAGCCAAGGGACCCCTGCGAAACTGTTTTTT
TRBV7-9	TRBD1	many	TRBJ1-2	CASSLQGAVDYGYTF	TGTGCCAGCAGCTTACAGGGGGCTGTCGACTATGGCTACACCTTC
TRBV2	TRBD2	NA	TRBJ2-3	CASSEETSGISTDTQYF	TGTGCCAGCAGTGAAGAGACTAGCGGGATTAGCACAGATACGCAGTATTTT
TRBV10-1	TRBD1	once	TRBJ2-2	CASSTRQGNTGELFF	TGCGCCAGCAGTACGAGACAGGGGAACACCGGGGAGCTGTTTTTT
TRBV25-1	NA	few	TRBJ2-3	CASSEYGQFTDTQYF	TGTGCCAGCAGTGAATATGGGCAATTCACAGATACGCAGTATTTT
TRBV6-1	NA	NA	TRBJ1-6	CASSLTGRSSYNSPLHF	TGTGCCAGCAGCCTAACCGGCAGGAGCTCCTATAATTCACCCCTCCACTTT
TRBV20-1	NA	many	TRBJ2-7	CSASWHFISIHEQYF	TGCAGTGCTAGTTGGCATTTTATATCTATCCACGAGCAGTACTTC
TRBV13	NA	few	TRBJ2-7	CASSYSTDLPLPEQYF	TGTGCCAGCAGTTACTCGACAGACCTTCCCCTTCCCGAGCAGTACTTC
TRBV20-1	NA	many	TRBJ1-6	CSARGGGRIYNSPLHF	TGCAGTGCTAGAGGGGGGGGCAGAATTTATAATTCACCCCTCCACTTT
TRBV14	NA	few	TRBJ2-7	CASSQGGRLTFYEQYF	TGTGCCAGCAGCCAAGGAGGGCGCCTGACTTTCTACGAGCAGTACTTC
TRBV7-2	NA	many	TRBJ2-5	CASSLSGQLFAETQYF	TGTGCCAGCAGCTTAAGCGGCCAGCTCTTCGCGGAGACCCAGTACTTC
TRBV7-8	NA	many	TRBJ1-2	CASSPQPTNYGYTF	TGTGCCAGCAGCCCCCAGCCTACTAACTATGGCTACACCTTC